Below, 17 T cell receptor beta chains from the same sample are listed, as sequenced in a study of T-cell memory formation after mild COVID-19. TCRdb reanalysed the 5' RACE reads using MiXCR and keeps one entry per CDR3 protein. The sample includes 58,000 or so distinct CDR3 sequences, roughly 25% of them seen just once. Input material: PBMCs or a T cell subset sorted from them (not recorded which). The source of these receptors is a young man who had mild COVID-19 (a few samples of this study predate the infection). Cell type and time point are not known.

The chain is built from TRBV29-1 and TRBJ2-1; D remains unclear. The V and J ends lost 6 bases and 7 bases respectively, with 13 bases between them. The CDR3 covers 12 residues. Germline V lookup: CDR1 SQVTM, CDR2 ANQGSEA. CDR3 nucleotides: TGCAGCGTCGCAGGCGTAGGGAATGAGCAGTTCTTC. This codes for CSVAGVGNEQFF.

The rearrangement joins TRBV5-6 to TRBJ2-1; unclear D gene. In germline, CDR1 is SGHDT, CDR2 YYEEEE. The CDR3 is 12 residues long. The ends were cut back, 7 bases at V and 5 bases at J, with 10 bases in the middle. Written as DNA, the CDR3 is TGTGCCAGCGGACGGTCCCACAATGAGCAGTTCTTC. This translates into CASGRSHNEQFF.

The chain combines TRBV10-3 with TRBJ2-6; a weak D match, TRBD1 (5 bases). This CDR3 has 13 residues. Germline V gives CDR1 ENHRY, CDR2 SYGVKD. Trimming shortened V by 8 bases and J by 4 bases, and 9 bases separated the two germline ends. CDR3 sequence (DNA): TGTGCCATCGCGACAGTCGGGGCCAACGTCCTGACTTTC. Amino acids: CAIATVGANVLTF.

This clonotype was picked up a small number of times. This chain uses TRBV11-2 with TRBJ2-7, with a weak D call TRBD2 (6 bases). CDR3 size: 15 residues. Germline loops: CDR1 SGHAT, CDR2 FQNNGV. Trimming removed 3 bases at V and 2 bases at J, with 14 bases between. DNA for the CDR3: TGTGCCAGCAGCTTTACGGGAGACAGTCCCTACGAGCAGTACTTC. It codes for CASSFTGDSPYEQYF.

This clonotype has more than one count but fewer than ten. This chain uses TRBV9 with TRBJ2-2; possible D gene TRBD2, 5 bases. CDR1 and CDR2 (germline): SGDLS, YYNGEE. V was trimmed by 0 bases and J by 9 bases, leaving 18 bases between them. CDR3 length: 16 residues. The CDR3 DNA follows: TGTGCCAGCAGCGTAGTCGAGAGGGCGACGGGCCGGGAGCTGTTTTTT. As protein: CASSVVERATGRELFF.

This clonotype was counted between two and nine times. The CDR3 reads CASSLGESGQRFYNEQFF. DNA of the CDR3: TGTGCCAGCAGCTTAGGAGAATCGGGACAGAGGTTCTACAATGAGCAGTTCTTC. The chain recombines TRBV11-2 with TRBJ2-1, with 7 nucleotides matching TRBD1. CDR1 and CDR2 (germline): SGHAT, FQNNGV. The junction had 12 bases not matched to a gene; V was cut back by 1 base and J by 3 bases. The length of the CDR3 is 18 residues.

The chain uses TRBV5-1 and TRBJ2-1; no firm D call. CDR3 length: 15 amino acids. V was shortened by 2 bases and J by 5 bases, with 14 bases between the two germline ends. Germline V lookup: CDR1 SGHRS, CDR2 YFSETQ. CDR3 protein: CASSFVVVKNNEQFF. The CDR3 bases are TGCGCCAGCAGCTTTGTGGTGGTGAAAAACAATGAGCAGTTCTTC.

This chain joins TRBV7-8 and TRBJ2-5; the match to TRBD2 covers 12 bases. The germline gives CDR1 SGHVS, CDR2 FQNEAQ. The CDR3 covers 18 residues. The V and J ends lost 1 base and 5 bases, in that order; junction bases with no gene match: 11. The CDR3 loop reads CASSLEPLAGGPLETQYF. The CDR3 DNA reads TGTGCCAGCAGCTTAGAACCCCTAGCGGGGGGGCCGCTTGAGACCCAGTACTTC.

This clonotype was seen more than once but under ten times. DNA of the CDR3: TGTGCCAGCAGCCGGGGCATTACCGGGGAGCTGTTTTTT. It yields the protein CASSRGITGELFF. V and J are TRBV12-3 or TRBV12-4 and TRBJ2-2; D is possibly TRBD1 or TRBD2 (5 bases each). Trimming shortened V by 6 bases and J by 5 bases, and 10 bases separated the two germline ends. The CDR3 runs 13 residues.

This rearrangement joins TRBV12-3 or TRBV12-4 to TRBJ2-7, with 10 positions matching TRBD2. V lost 2 bases to trimming and J lost 2 bases; unmatched junction nucleotides: 0. CDR3 size: 14 residues. For the CDR3, the DNA is TGTGCCAGCAGTTTAACTAGCGGGGCCTACGAGCAGTACTTC. Its translation: CASSLTSGAYEQYF.

This clonotype has just a few counts. The DNA of the CDR3 is TGTGCCAGCAGCGCGGGGACAGACACTGAAGCTTTCTTT. Encoded protein: CASSAGTDTEAFF. The rearrangement links TRBV6-1 to TRBJ1-1; 7 bases fit TRBD1. Germline V lookup: CDR1 MNHNS, CDR2 SASEGT. V shed 6 bases, J shed 3 bases, and the junction held 4 bases outside the gene matches. The CDR3 has 13 residues.

The chain employs TRBV7-8 and TRBJ2-7, with 7 bases aligning to TRBD1. After removal of 4 bases from V and 3 bases from J, the junction contained 3 bases not matched to a gene. The length of the CDR3 is 13 residues. Germline V gene sequence: CDR1 SGHVS, CDR2 FQNEAQ. The CDR3 DNA reads TGTGCCAGCAGCTGGACAGGTGTCTACGAGCAGTACGTC. Encoded protein: CASSWTGVYEQYV.

The J gene is TRBJ1-1, the V gene TRBV20-1, with 8 bases aligning to TRBD1. The CDR3 is 13 residues long. The trim removed 2 bases at V and 2 bases at J, leaving 1 base unmatched. Germline V CDR1 and CDR2: DFQATT, SNEGSKA (reference sequence). The CDR3 nucleotides are TGCAGTGCTAGACCAGGGGGCAACACTGAAGCTTTCTTT. Translating gives CSARPGGNTEAFF.

This clonotype was detected only a few times. The chain uses TRBV10-3 and TRBJ2-5; 10 nucleotides match TRBD2. Germline V lookup: CDR1 ENHRY, CDR2 SYGVKD. Trimming took 2 bases from V and 5 from J; bases not matched to a gene: 5. The CDR3 is made up of 15 amino acids. In DNA form, the CDR3 reads TGTGCCATCAGTGAGACTAGCGGGGTTCATGAGACCCAGTACTTC. This translates into CAISETSGVHETQYF.

This CDR3 reads CSARDAGNTGELFF. The CDR3 region has the DNA TGCAGTGCTAGAGATGCAGGGAACACCGGGGAGCTGTTTTTT. The chain combines TRBV20-1 with TRBJ2-2; unclear D gene. The V end was cut by 0 bases, the J end by 1 base, with 6 bases between. The germline V gene encodes CDR1 DFQATT and CDR2 SNEGSKA (reference sequence). This CDR3 is 14 amino acids long.

The rearrangement uses TRBV12-3 or TRBV12-4 and TRBJ2-7; 10 nucleotides line up with TRBD1. The CDR3 runs to 16 residues. With V trimmed by 5 bases and J by 5 bases, 12 bases remained unmatched. CDR3 coding DNA: TGTGCCAGCAGTCCCTCCGGGACAGGGGTTCCCCACGAGCAGTACTTC. Translating gives CASSPSGTGVPHEQYF.

V usage is TRBV27 and J usage is TRBJ2-5; perhaps TRBD2 as D (5 bases). The V and J ends lost 5 bases and 1 base respectively, with 14 bases between them. The length of the CDR3 is 15 residues. Germline-derived CDR1 and CDR2 are MNHEY and SMNVEV (reference sequence). DNA of the CDR3: TGTGCCAGCAGTGCCCACCTGGACTTCCAAGAGACCCAGTACTTC. Translating gives CASSAHLDFQETQYF.